The sequence of this T cell receptor beta chain was determined in a study of blood T cells in healthy people across ages. This clonotype has more than one count but fewer than ten. Then a second PCR, running about 6 to 12 cycles, was carried out with a sample-barcoded 5' primer and a J-beta primer mix. Every individual sample yielded 2.5 million or more paired-end reads (each containing CDR3). TCRdb independently ran MiXCR on the 5' RACE reads; one entry per CDR3 protein. The data show some 760,000 distinct CDR3 sequences, approximately 25% seen once. These data were also reused for a study on T cells of mothers and their children.

This sequence was found in a boy aged 10-17 years in good health. Sequences were obtained from blood.

The CDR3 region has the DNA TGTGCCAGCAGTATAAGCTGGGTTGATACGCAGTATTTT. It translates to CASSISWVDTQYF. This rearrangement joins TRBV27 to TRBJ2-3; D not certain. Germline CDR1 and CDR2: MNHEY and SMNVEV (reference sequence). The CDR3 is 13 residues long. Trimming removed 5 bases from V and 6 bases from J, with 12 bases in between.